This T cell receptor beta chain stems from a study of human T cells and chemical hapten exposure. Study-level information: Subjects had 2% DPC placed on about 2 cm by about 2 cm of upper inner arm skin for sensitization. Diagnoses of alopecia areata, totalis or universalis occurred in mostly female patients.

TCRdb passed the RACE reads through MiXCR, listing each CDR3 protein once. The sample consists of some 200,000 distinct CDR3 sequences, nearly 30% of them appearing once. V lost 4 bases and J lost 9; bases outside the gene matches: 6. Germline assignment: CDR1 SQVTM and CDR2 ANQGSEA. This CDR3 has 12 amino acids. Noted time point: pre-sensitization, week 0. Indicated treatment: therapeutic diphenylcyclopropenone sensitization with weekly scalp DPC. The chain recombines TRBV29-1 with TRBJ2-1, with 7 positions matching TRBD2. Here the sequenced sample was whole blood, taken in connection with sensitization to the hapten diphenylcyclopropenone (DPC). The origin of this receptor is a woman aged 30 to 39 with alopecia areata. Some clones in this sample may be carry-over from other donors' samples. The CDR3 nucleotides read TGCAGCGTTGGGACTAGTCAATTTGAGCAGTTCTTC. Its translation: CSVGTSQFEQFF.